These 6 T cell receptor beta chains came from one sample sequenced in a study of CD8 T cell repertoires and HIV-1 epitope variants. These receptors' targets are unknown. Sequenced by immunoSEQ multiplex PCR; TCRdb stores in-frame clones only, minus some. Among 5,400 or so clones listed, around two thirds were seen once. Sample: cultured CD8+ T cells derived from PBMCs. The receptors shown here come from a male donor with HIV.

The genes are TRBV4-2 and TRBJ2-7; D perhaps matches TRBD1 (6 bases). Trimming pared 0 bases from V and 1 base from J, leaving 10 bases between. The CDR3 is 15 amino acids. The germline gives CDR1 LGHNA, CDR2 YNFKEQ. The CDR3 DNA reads TGTGCCAGCAGCCAAGAGGACAGCGATTCCTACGAGCAGTACTTC. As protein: CASSQEDSDSYEQYF.

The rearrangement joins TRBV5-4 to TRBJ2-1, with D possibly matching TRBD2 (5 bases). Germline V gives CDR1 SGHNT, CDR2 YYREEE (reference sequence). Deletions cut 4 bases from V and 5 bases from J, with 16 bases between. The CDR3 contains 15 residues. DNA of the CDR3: TGTGCCAGCAGCGTGTGGTCACTAGAAGACAATGAGCAGTTCTTC. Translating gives CASSVWSLEDNEQFF.

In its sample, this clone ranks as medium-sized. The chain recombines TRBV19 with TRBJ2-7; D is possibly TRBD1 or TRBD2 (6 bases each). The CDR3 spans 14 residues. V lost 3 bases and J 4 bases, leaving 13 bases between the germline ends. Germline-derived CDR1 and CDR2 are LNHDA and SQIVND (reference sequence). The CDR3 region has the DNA TGTGCCAGTAGTATCTCGTCGGGGGCTTACGAGCAGTACTTC. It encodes CASSISSGAYEQYF.

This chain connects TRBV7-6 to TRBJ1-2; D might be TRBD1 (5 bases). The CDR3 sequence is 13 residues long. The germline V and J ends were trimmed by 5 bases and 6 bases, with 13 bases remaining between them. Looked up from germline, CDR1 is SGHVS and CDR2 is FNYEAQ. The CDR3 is CASSEGVGDGYTF. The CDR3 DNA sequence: TGTGCCAGCAGCGAAGGGGTTGGGGATGGCTACACCTTC.

CDR3: CASSLLAGGLYEQYF. The CDR3 bases are TGTGCCAGCAGTTTACTAGCGGGGGGTCTCTACGAGCAGTACTTC. This chain joins TRBV28 and TRBJ2-7; 11 nucleotides match TRBD2. V trimming: 2 bases; J trimming: 3 bases; junction bases outside the gene matches: 3. This CDR3 spans 15 amino acids. Germline V gene lookup returns CDR1 MDHEN and CDR2 SYDVKM.

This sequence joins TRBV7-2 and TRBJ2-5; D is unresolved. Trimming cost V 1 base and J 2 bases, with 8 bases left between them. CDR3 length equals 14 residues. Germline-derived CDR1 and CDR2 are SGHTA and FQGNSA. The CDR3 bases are TGTGCCAGCAGCTTAGACGGCAGACAAGAGACCCAGTACTTC. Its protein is CASSLDGRQETQYF.